This TCR beta chain was captured in a study of CD8 T cells in ankylosing spondylitis. Overall study results and limits: In ankylosing spondylitis blood, a motif of eight highly homologous TCR beta variants appeared characteristic. Disease-linked clones were CD8+ and relatively rare in peripheral blood. Matched ankylosing spondylitis synovial fluid reportedly showed significant enrichment of disease-linked clones.

TCRdb independently ran MiXCR on the 5' RACE reads; one entry per CDR3 protein. There are around 220,000 distinct CDR3 sequences in the sample; about a sixth occur only once, and roughly 42% lies in the top ten. CDR1 and CDR2 (germline): SGDLS, YYNGEE. This CDR3 is 14 amino acids long. Between the trimmed V and J ends, which lost 1 base and 1 base, there was a span of 7 bases. Note on this clonotype: Antigen unknown.

The sequence derives from a male donor with ankylosing spondylitis. The chain couples TRBV9 to TRBJ2-3; TRBD1 is a possible D gene (6 bases). The sequenced material came from blood, either unsorted or a sorted T cell fraction (not recorded which). CDR3 sequence (DNA): TGTGCCAGCAGCGTACCAGGGGGCACAGATACGCAGTATTTT. Translating it yields CASSVPGGTDTQYF.